These 23 T cell receptor beta chains were sequenced from one sample in a study of T cells after yellow fever vaccination. Each CDR3 protein is one row after TCRdb ran MiXCR on the 5' RACE reads. Among about 170,000 distinct CDR3 sequences listed, approximately 10% were seen once. The sequencing used CD8+ T cells sorted from PBMCs, collected 15 days after the yellow fever booster vaccination. The receptor source for this set is a young man who received the YFV17D yellow fever vaccine.

This clonotype was observed a few times. The V and J genes are TRBV6-5 and TRBJ1-2; D is possibly TRBD1 (6 bases). CDR1 MNHEY and CDR2 SVGAGI come from the germline V gene. V lost 8 bases and J lost 6, with 13 bases in between. This CDR3 has 12 residues. The CDR3 sequence is CASGTGTDGYTF. The CDR3 region has the DNA TGTGCCAGCGGTACAGGGACGGATGGCTACACCTTC.

This clonotype showed up many times. The chain links TRBV12-3 or TRBV12-4 to TRBJ1-1; no definite D call. V was pared by 4 bases and J by 1 base, with 7 bases between. This CDR3 has 13 residues. Here the CDR3 reads CASSSNGNTEAFF. DNA for the CDR3: TGTGCCAGCAGTTCTAACGGGAACACTGAAGCTTTCTTT.

The chain employs TRBV4-3 and TRBJ2-5; D gene ambiguous. The CDR3 covers 16 residues. V dropped 0 bases and J dropped 1 base, with 12 bases sitting between them. Germline V gene data show CDR1 as LGHNA and CDR2 as YSLEER. The CDR3 DNA is TGCGCCAGCAGCCAAGAGTTAATAGGGTTCCAAGAGACCCAGTACTTC. Amino acids: CASSQELIGFQETQYF.

The chain carries TRBV7-9 and TRBJ2-5; D possibly corresponds to TRBD1 (6 bases). The CDR3 totals 14 residues. V was cut by 4 bases and J by 5 bases, with 14 bases left in between. Germline V gene data show CDR1 as SEHNR and CDR2 as FQNEAQ (reference sequence). The CDR3 here is CASSSPTGIETQYF. CDR3 bases: TGTGCCAGCAGCTCCCCAACAGGGATCGAGACCCAGTACTTC.

The rearrangement joins TRBV5-1 to TRBJ2-5; 13 bases are shared with TRBD2. Germline assignment: CDR1 SGHRS and CDR2 YFSETQ. V was clipped by 3 bases and J by 3 bases; unmatched bases: 5. The length of the CDR3 is 16 residues. The CDR3 sequence is CASSSNGLAGEETQYF. In nucleotides, the CDR3 is TGCGCCAGCAGCTCCAACGGACTAGCGGGGGAAGAGACCCAGTACTTC.

This clonotype was picked up a small number of times. The chain links TRBV11-2 to TRBJ1-2, with D possibly TRBD1 on 5 matching bases. The V gene's germline CDR1 is SGHAT and CDR2 FQNNGV. The germline V and J ends were trimmed by 0 bases and 4 bases, with 15 bases remaining between them. CDR3 size: 16 residues. The CDR3 loop reads CASSLDRRGASYGYTF. CDR3 DNA sequence: TGTGCCAGCAGCTTAGATCGTAGAGGGGCCTCCTATGGCTACACCTTC.

The rearrangement joins TRBV7-6 to TRBJ1-5; the D is unclear. The CDR3 loop spans 17 amino acids. Germline V CDR1 and CDR2: SGHVS, FNYEAQ. V was clipped by 0 bases and J by 0 bases, with 12 bases between them. DNA of the CDR3: TGTGCCAGCAGCTTAGCGGCCATAGTCAATAGCAATCAGCCCCAGCATTTT. It translates to CASSLAAIVNSNQPQHF.

J is TRBJ1-5 and V is TRBV5-1; a weak D match, TRBD1 (5 bases). Germline V lookup: CDR1 SGHRS, CDR2 YFSETQ. V was pared by 4 bases and J by 2 bases, with 13 bases between. The CDR3 totals 15 residues. The DNA for the CDR3 is TGCGCCAGCAGCCCAGTTGGCAGGGGCAATCAGCCCCAGCATTTT. This translates into CASSPVGRGNQPQHF.

The CDR3 is CASSDRGGSYNEQFF. In DNA, the CDR3 is TGTGCCAGCAGTGACCGGGGGGGCTCCTACAATGAGCAGTTCTTC. The rearrangement joins TRBV2 to TRBJ2-1; 8 bases map to TRBD2. Germline-derived CDR1 and CDR2 are SNHLY and FYNNEI. V lost 3 bases to trimming and J lost 0 bases; unmatched junction nucleotides: 1. The CDR3 covers 15 residues. Together with reference TRBV2 and TRBJ2-1, the CDR3 gives the full variable domain: EPEVTQTPSHQVTQMGQEVILRCVPISNHLYFYWYRQILGQKVEFLVSFYNNEISEKSEIFDDQFSVERPDGSNFTLKIRSTKLEDSAMYFCASSDRGGSYNEQFFGPGTRLTVL.

This chain connects TRBV3-1 to TRBJ1-2; TRBD1 matches 7 bases. The CDR3 is 16 residues long. Per germline, CDR1 LGHDT and CDR2 YNNKEL (reference sequence). J was trimmed by 2 bases and V by 0 bases; bases with no gene match: 6. Written as DNA, the CDR3 is TGTGCCAGCAGCCAAGATCGGGACAGCCAGAACTATGGCTACACCTTC. As protein: CASSQDRDSQNYGYTF.

This clonotype was counted at least ten times. The rearrangement joins TRBV6-5 to TRBJ2-7; D unclear. In germline, CDR1 is MNHEY, CDR2 SVGAGI. The CDR3 extends over 11 amino acids. Trimming pared 5 bases from V and 6 bases from J, leaving 8 bases between. The CDR3: CASSIWFEQYV. CDR3 nucleotide sequence: TGTGCCAGCAGTATATGGTTCGAGCAGTACGTC.

The chain uses TRBV4-2 and TRBJ2-3; D is uncertain. The CDR3 loop spans 17 amino acids. Germline CDR1 LGHNA, CDR2 YNFKEQ. V lost 0 bases and J lost 1, with 14 bases in between. Here the CDR3 reads CASSQDGPGRGTDTQYF. The CDR3 DNA reads TGTGCCAGCAGCCAAGATGGGCCGGGTAGGGGCACAGATACGCAGTATTTT.

This clonotype has a handful of counts. V usage is TRBV6-6 and J usage is TRBJ2-7, with 7 bases aligning to TRBD1. Germline V gene data show CDR1 as MNHNY and CDR2 as SVGAGI (reference sequence). Trimming cost V 6 bases and J 6 bases; bases outside gene matches: 11. The CDR3 has 14 residues. The CDR3 nucleotides are TGTGCCAGCAGCCCCGACAGGGCAGGTCGCGAGCAGTACTTC. Translating gives CASSPDRAGREQYF.

The V call is TRBV27, the J call TRBJ1-1; 11 bases map to TRBD1. This CDR3 spans 16 amino acids. J lost 5 bases, V lost 5 bases, and 10 bases had no gene match. Germline CDR1 reads MNHEY; CDR2 reads SMNVEV (reference sequence). The CDR3 spells CASSPLGQGVETEAFF. For the CDR3, the DNA is TGTGCCAGCAGTCCCTTGGGACAGGGGGTTGAAACTGAAGCTTTCTTT.

J is TRBJ1-1 and V is TRBV12-3 or TRBV12-4, with unresolved D. The CDR3 length is 12 residues. V was trimmed by 7 bases and J by 6 bases, leaving 12 bases between them. Here the CDR3 DNA reads TGTGCCAGCACACGGTGGGCGTCTGAAGCTTTCTTT. Amino acid sequence: CASTRWASEAFF.

CDR3 protein: CASSRRGGTYNEQFF. CDR3 nucleotides: TGTGCCAGCAGCCGCCGGGGGGGAACCTACAATGAGCAGTTCTTC. This chain connects TRBV6-1 to TRBJ2-1, with 8 nucleotides matching TRBD2. The CDR3 covers 15 residues. Germline values: CDR1 MNHNS, CDR2 SASEGT. The V segment lost 6 bases and the J segment 2 bases; nucleotides outside the gene matches: 6.

This chain links TRBV6-2 or TRBV6-3 with TRBJ2-3, with 7 bases that match TRBD1. This CDR3 comprises 16 residues. The V segment lost 0 bases and the J segment 7 bases; nucleotides outside the gene matches: 10. The germline gives CDR1 MNHEY, CDR2 SVGEGT. For the CDR3, the DNA is TGTGCCAGCAGTTACTCCGTGACAGGGCCTCACTATACGCAGTATTTT. Residues: CASSYSVTGPHYTQYF.

This clonotype was seen repeatedly, ten times or more. The rearrangement joins TRBV2 to TRBJ2-7, with a weak D call TRBD1 (5 bases). Germline V gene sequence: CDR1 SNHLY, CDR2 FYNNEI. This CDR3 is built from 13 residues. V lost 1 base and J 5 bases, leaving 9 bases between the germline ends. This CDR3 is CASSEGRVDEQYV. CDR3 coding DNA: TGTGCCAGCAGTGAAGGCAGGGTAGACGAGCAGTACGTC.

V and J are TRBV6-2 or TRBV6-3 and TRBJ2-1, with D unresolved. Per the germline V gene, CDR1 is MNHEY and CDR2 is SVGEGT. Trimming shortened V by 7 bases and J by 5 bases, and 12 bases separated the two germline ends. This CDR3 region has 13 residues. CDR3 protein: CASIGFLHNEQFF. The CDR3 DNA sequence: TGTGCCAGCATAGGGTTCCTTCACAATGAGCAGTTCTTC.

This clonotype was detected many times. The chain joins TRBV6-2 or TRBV6-3 to TRBJ1-2; D uncertain. Trimming left V 6 bases short and J 2 bases short, with 10 bases between. Per the germline V gene, CDR1 is MNHEY and CDR2 is SVGEGT. This CDR3 is 13 amino acids long. CDR3 in amino acids: CASSLDGNYGYTF. The CDR3 nucleotides are TGTGCCAGCAGCCTCGACGGAAACTATGGCTACACCTTC.

This chain links TRBV28 with TRBJ1-1; D ambiguous. Per germline, CDR1 MDHEN and CDR2 SYDVKM. Trimming took 8 bases from V and 6 from J, leaving 10 bases between them. The CDR3 contains 11 residues. CDR3 DNA: TGTGCCAGCGGCAGAGTCCCTGAAGCTTTCTTT. Encoded protein: CASGRVPEAFF.

The rearrangement links TRBV5-6 to TRBJ1-2; no reliable D call. From germline, CDR1 is SGHDT and CDR2 YYEEEE. CDR3 size: 15 residues. Trimming removed 0 bases at V and 6 bases at J, with 15 bases between. This chain's CDR3 is CASSLAYVGRDGYTF. CDR3 nucleotides: TGTGCCAGCAGCTTGGCCTACGTTGGAAGGGATGGCTACACCTTC.

The chain uses TRBV27 and TRBJ2-3; 12 bases map to TRBD2. CDR3 length: 16 residues. Germline CDR1 is MNHEY and CDR2 is SMNVEV (reference sequence). Trimming cost V 7 bases and J 4 bases; bases outside gene matches: 9. CDR3 amino acids: CASTPLAGGLADTQYF. The CDR3, as DNA: TGTGCCAGCACGCCCCTAGCGGGGGGGCTCGCAGATACGCAGTATTTT.